The 7 T cell receptor beta chains reported below all come from one sample, sequenced in a study of blood T cell repertoires in COVID-19. Sequenced by immunoSEQ multiplex PCR; TCRdb stores in-frame clones only, minus some. The sample lists about 68,000 clones, more than 85% occurring once. The material sequenced was peripheral blood. The origin of the receptors is an older woman with active COVID-19.

The gene calls are TRBV5-1 and TRBJ2-7, with D perhaps matching TRBD1 (6 bases). CDR3 length: 15 residues. Deletions cut 5 bases from V and 0 bases from J, with 15 bases between. Germline V gene data show CDR1 as SGHRS and CDR2 as YFSETQ. DNA for the CDR3: TGCGCCAGCAGACCGACAGGAGGCCTCTCCTACGAGCAGTACTTC. This codes for CASRPTGGLSYEQYF.

The rearrangement uses TRBV6-5 and TRBJ2-3; no clear D gene. The V end lost 11 bases, the J end lost 6 bases, and 18 bases lay between the germline ends. The CDR3 contains 13 residues. The germline gives CDR1 MNHEY, CDR2 SVGAGI. The CDR3 spells CADLGGGWDTQYF. CDR3 coding DNA: TGTGCCGACTTAGGTGGTGGTTGGGATACGCAGTATTTT.

The gene calls are TRBV14 and TRBJ1-2; 7 bases match TRBD1. The CDR3 runs 13 residues. The germline gives CDR1 SGHDN, CDR2 FVKESK. V lost 2 bases, J lost 4 bases, and 1 base stayed unmatched. CDR3 protein: CASSQHRGYGYTF. The CDR3 DNA follows: TGTGCCAGCAGCCAACACAGGGGCTATGGCTACACCTTC.

This chain uses TRBV7-2 with TRBJ1-3; D not resolved. The CDR3 totals 15 residues. Germline CDR1 reads SGHTA; CDR2 reads FQGNSA. The V end lost 6 bases, the J end lost 4 bases, and 16 bases lay between the germline ends. In DNA form, the CDR3 reads TGTGCCAGCAGACATGGGCCGCGCGGGGGAAACACCATATATTTT. Protein sequence: CASRHGPRGGNTIYF.

The chain couples TRBV5-4 to TRBJ2-3, with 8 bases identical to TRBD2. There are 17 residues in the CDR3. CDR1 is SGHNT and CDR2 is YYREEE in the germline V gene (reference sequence). V was clipped by 0 bases and J by 5 bases; unmatched bases: 11. The DNA of the CDR3 is TGTGCCAGCAGCTTGGCTGGAGCGGGAGTGGGGGGAGATACGCAGTATTTT. This sequence encodes CASSLAGAGVGGDTQYF. Full variable domain (outside the CDR3, taken from reference TRBV5-4 and TRBJ2-3): ETGVTQSPTHLIKTRGQQVTLRCSSQSGHNTVSWYQQALGQGPQFIFQYYREEENGRGNFPPRFSGLQFPNYSSELNVNALELDDSALYLCASSLAGAGVGGDTQYFGPGTRLTVL.

CDR3 coding DNA: TGTGCCAGCAGCTTAGACAGGGGCGGCAAAAACATTCAGTACTTC. This gives the protein CASSLDRGGKNIQYF. The chain recombines TRBV27 with TRBJ2-4, with 8 bases aligning to TRBD1. CDR1 and CDR2 from the germline V gene are MNHEY and SMNVEV (reference sequence). The length of the CDR3 is 15 residues. V was clipped by 6 bases and J by 3 bases; unmatched bases: 7.

The chain has TRBV28 and TRBJ2-7; 7 nucleotides line up with TRBD1. The CDR3 is 16 amino acids. Germline values: CDR1 MDHEN, CDR2 SYDVKM. V was pared by 5 bases and J by 2 bases, with 12 bases of the junction left unmatched. The CDR3 here is CASSRYVDRWTYEQYF. CDR3 in DNA: TGTGCCAGCAGTCGTTATGTGGACAGGTGGACCTACGAGCAGTACTTC. The variable domain in full, with the rest retrieved from reference TRBV28 and TRBJ2-7, is DVKVTQSSRYLVKRTGEKVFLECVQDMDHENMFWYRQDPGLGLRLIYFSYDVKMKEKGDIPEGYSVSREKKERFSLILESASTNQTSMYLCASSRYVDRWTYEQYFGPGTRLTVT.